The 8 T cell receptor beta chains presented below share a single source sample, sequenced in a study of shared clonotypes between healthy human individuals. Generated by immunoSEQ multiplex PCR, the TCRdb table keeps only in-frame clones and is missing some. The sample records about half a million clones, 79% being singletons. Sequenced: PBMCs. Receptors originate from a woman aged 40 to 50 in good health. Some clones in this sample may be carry-over from other donors' samples.

The genes are TRBV6-5 and TRBJ1-6, with a tentative D call TRBD1 (5 bases). The V and J ends lost 6 bases and 7 bases respectively, with 13 bases between them. Germline V lookup: CDR1 MNHEY, CDR2 SVGAGI. The CDR3 runs 14 residues. In nucleotides, the CDR3 is TGTGCCAGCAGCAACAGGCATCCAAATTCACCCCTCCACTTT. It translates to CASSNRHPNSPLHF.

The rearrangement joins TRBV10-2 to TRBJ2-3; no reliable D call. The CDR3 consists of 15 residues. The germline V gene encodes CDR1 WSHSY and CDR2 SAAADI. V was cut by 1 base and J by 3 bases, with 11 bases left in between. The CDR3 loop reads CASSEWGTATDTQYF. In nucleotides, the CDR3 is TGCGCCAGCAGTGAGTGGGGTACAGCTACAGATACGCAGTATTTT.

The chain links TRBV28 to TRBJ2-3, with 9 bases that match TRBD1. In germline, CDR1 is MDHEN, CDR2 SYDVKM. The CDR3 extends over 16 amino acids. V dropped 5 bases and J dropped 2; count of bases not matched to a gene: 8. The CDR3 is CASSELGTGNTDTQYF. The CDR3 coding sequence is TGTGCCAGCAGTGAACTAGGGACAGGGAACACAGATACGCAGTATTTT.

This clone has only a few counts. The chain employs TRBV11-2 and TRBJ2-5, with 12 bases fitting TRBD1. From germline, CDR1 is SGHAT and CDR2 FQNNGV. V lost 5 bases to trimming and J lost 5 bases; unmatched junction nucleotides: 6. This CDR3 region has 15 residues. This CDR3 is CASSRDRGRWETQYF. The CDR3 nucleotides read TGTGCCAGCAGCCGGGACAGGGGGCGCTGGGAGACCCAGTACTTC.

The chain is built from TRBV28 and TRBJ2-7; perhaps TRBD2 as D (6 bases). Per germline, CDR1 MDHEN and CDR2 SYDVKM. Trimming took 6 bases from V and 5 from J, leaving 14 bases between them. The CDR3 extends over 13 amino acids. The chain's CDR3 is CASSPGATHEQYF. DNA of the CDR3: TGTGCCAGCAGCCCGGGAGCTACCCACGAGCAGTACTTC. The full variable domain, completed using reference TRBV28 and TRBJ2-7, is DVKVTQSSRYLVKRTGEKVFLECVQDMDHENMFWYRQDPGLGLRLIYFSYDVKMKEKGDIPEGYSVSREKKERFSLILESASTNQTSMYLCASSPGATHEQYFGPGTRLTVT.

In its sample, this clone was seen a few times. V is TRBV27 and J is TRBJ2-2, with TRBD2 identical over 10 bases. The trim removed 5 bases at V and 3 bases at J, leaving 6 bases unmatched. This CDR3 contains 16 residues. In germline, CDR1 is MNHEY, CDR2 SMNVEV (reference sequence). CDR3 loop: CASSTQAGGHTGELFF. For the CDR3, the DNA is TGTGCCAGCAGTACTCAAGCGGGAGGGCACACCGGGGAGCTGTTTTTT.

V gene TRBV18 combines with J gene TRBJ2-2; 10 bases agree with TRBD1. This CDR3 has 14 amino acids. V lost 3 bases and J lost 11; bases outside the gene matches: 6. The germline gives CDR1 KGHSH, CDR2 LQKENI. The CDR3 region has the DNA TGTGCCAGCTCACCCGGGACAGGGGTTGAAGAGCTGTTTTTT. It codes for CASSPGTGVEELFF.

The rearrangement links TRBV28 to TRBJ2-1, with TRBD2 matching 11 bases. Germline V gives CDR1 MDHEN, CDR2 SYDVKM. V was clipped by 2 bases and J by 13 bases; unmatched bases: 13. CDR3 length: 16 amino acids. As DNA, the CDR3 is TGTGCCAGCAGTTTAGGAGGTGGCCTAGCGGGAGGCCGACAGTTCTTC. Residues: CASSLGGGLAGGRQFF.